This T cell receptor (beta chain) was captured in a study of molecular identifiers for immune sequencing clone quantification. From germline, CDR1 is KGHSY and CDR2 FQNENV. The V end was cut by 1 base, the J end by 4 bases, with 16 bases between. The CDR3 is 16 amino acids. Via MiXCR, TCRdb re-called the PCR reads, giving one row per CDR3 protein. The table lists some 590,000 distinct CDR3 sequences, 25% of them singletons, with 0.78% in the top ten. This chain uses TRBV16 with TRBJ1-1; tentative D call: TRBD1 (6 bases). The sequencing sample was made of naive CD8+ T cells from blood, with Jurkat cell RNA spiked in. Subset denoted: FACS-sorted CD8+CD4-CCR7+CD45RA+ naive T cells. This receptor was taken from a human donor in good health. Some libraries in this study had Jurkat cell RNA spiked in. CDR3 sequence: CASSQYIQGRATEAFF. The CDR3 coding sequence is TGTGCCAGCAGCCAATATATTCAGGGGCGAGCCACTGAAGCTTTCTTT.